This TCR beta chain stems from a study of blood T cell repertoires in COVID-19. Study details: COVID-19 samples from acute and convalescent phases originated in the United States, Italy and Spain. PBMCs, B-cell-depleted T cells, or T cells were the source of the cDNA or gDNA that made up the material.

Trimming left V 7 bases short and J 3 bases short, with 9 bases between. From germline, CDR1 is DFQATT and CDR2 SNEGSKA (reference sequence). The length of the CDR3 is 11 residues. Seattle researchers signed up patients amid active infection and tracked them longitudinally. Authors' processing steps: Counts of nucleated cells, estimated from reference gene primer amplification, were obtained. The protocol was immunoSEQ multiplex PCR, while the TCRdb copy is restricted to in-frame clones and leaves out a portion. From that table come the V and J calls and clone size; the DNA was used to work out D and trimming. Seen here are over 70,000 clones, about 85% observed once, and the top ten hold around 9.9%.

The TCR was taken from a man aged 55-75 years with COVID-19, enrolled during active disease. This chain uses TRBV20-1 with TRBJ1-1; weak D call: TRBD1 (5 bases). Sequenced material: peripheral blood. Written as DNA, the CDR3 is TGCAGTGTGGCGGGGGACACTGAAGCTTTCTTT. Translated, it gives CSVAGDTEAFF.